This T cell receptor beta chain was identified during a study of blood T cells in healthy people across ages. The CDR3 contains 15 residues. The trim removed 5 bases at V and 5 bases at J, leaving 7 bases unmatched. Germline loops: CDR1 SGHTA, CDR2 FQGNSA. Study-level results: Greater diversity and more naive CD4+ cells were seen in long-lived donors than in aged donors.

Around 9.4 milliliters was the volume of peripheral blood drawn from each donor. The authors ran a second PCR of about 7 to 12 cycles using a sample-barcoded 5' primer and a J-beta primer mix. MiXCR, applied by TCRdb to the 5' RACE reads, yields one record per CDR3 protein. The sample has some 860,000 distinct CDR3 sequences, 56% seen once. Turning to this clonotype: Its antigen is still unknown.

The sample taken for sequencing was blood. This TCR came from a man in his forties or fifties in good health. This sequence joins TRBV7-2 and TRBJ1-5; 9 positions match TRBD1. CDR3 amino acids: CASSPPGTGHQPQHF. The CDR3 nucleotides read TGTGCCAGCAGCCCCCCGGGGACAGGGCATCAGCCCCAGCATTTT. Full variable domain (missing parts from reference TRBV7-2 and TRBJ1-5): GAGVSQSPSNKVTEKGKDVELRCDPISGHTALYWYRQSLGQGLEFLIYFQGNSAPDKSGLPSDRFSAERTGGSVSTLTIQRTQQEDSAVYLCASSPPGTGHQPQHFGDGTRLSIL.